The 26 T cell receptor beta chains in this list originate from one sample, sequenced in a study of T cells in Graves' hyperthyroidism and ophthalmopathy. Amplification targeted TCR beta CDR3 regions from RNA transcripts. With the HTBI primer set, the TCR CDR3 went through a first round of RT-PCR. TCRdb called the multiplex PCR reads again in MiXCR, with one record for every CDR3 protein. Of more than 40,000 distinct CDR3 sequences in the sample, approximately 49% were seen once. Sequencing input: peripheral blood or thyroid tissue (not recorded which). The source of these receptors is a woman aged 45 to 65 with Graves' hyperthyroidism.

The V and J genes are TRBV7-6 and TRBJ2-7; 8 bases fit TRBD2. The CDR3 is 17 amino acids. The germline V gene encodes CDR1 SGHVS and CDR2 FNYEAQ. V lost 8 bases, J lost 4 bases, and 19 bases stayed unmatched. In DNA, the CDR3 is TGTGCCAGCGGCAGGTCCCGAGGAGCGGGAGAGGGGTACGAGCAGTACTTC. The encoded protein is CASGRSRGAGEGYEQYF.

This chain uses TRBV29-1 with TRBJ1-2; 7 bases are shared with TRBD1. Looked up from germline, CDR1 is SQVTM and CDR2 is ANQGSEA. There are 13 residues in the CDR3. J lost 3 bases, V lost 7 bases, and 8 bases had no gene match. CDR3 region: CSAYRGWDYGYTF. DNA of the CDR3: TGCAGCGCCTACAGGGGTTGGGACTATGGCTACACCTTC. Together with reference TRBV29-1 and TRBJ1-2, the CDR3 gives the full variable domain: SAVISQKPSRDICQRGTSLTIQCQVDSQVTMMFWYRQQPGQSLTLIATANQGSEATYESGFVIDKFPISRPNLTFSTLTVSNMSPEDSSIYLCSAYRGWDYGYTFGSGTRLTVV.

This clonotype showed up many times. The CDR3 nucleotides are TGTGCCAGCAGAAGACTAGCCGGGGAGACCCAGTACTTC. Translated, it gives CASRRLAGETQYF. The chain employs TRBV27 and TRBJ2-5; 7 nucleotides align to TRBD2. The CDR3 covers 13 residues. The germline gives CDR1 MNHEY, CDR2 SMNVEV (reference sequence). J gave up 5 bases and V 6 bases, and 6 bases lay outside the gene matches.

Many counts were recorded for this clonotype. The CDR3 sequence is CATTERSNYGYTF. CDR3 in DNA: TGTGCCACTACAGAGAGATCTAACTATGGCTACACCTTC. V and J are TRBV10-3 and TRBJ1-2, with D hard to call. Germline V gives CDR1 ENHRY, CDR2 SYGVKD. V was shortened by 10 bases and J by 0 bases, with 12 bases between the two germline ends. There are 13 residues in the CDR3.

As regards this clonotype: The junction differs from germline at one of its ends, possibly a read error. V usage is TRBV5-1 and J usage is TRBJ2-5; possibly TRBD2 for D (6 bases). The CDR3 extends over 14 amino acids. Looked up from germline, CDR1 is SGHRS and CDR2 is YFSETQ. Here the CDR3 reads CASSFGDRRETQCF. In DNA, the CDR3 is TGCGCCAGCAGCTTCGGGGATAGGAGGGAGACCCAGTGCTTC.

This clonotype has only a few counts. Possible read error: a much larger clone is one base away. J is TRBJ2-2 and V is TRBV4-1; D not certain. Germline V CDR1 and CDR2: MGHRA, YSYEKL. The CDR3 totals 13 residues. DNA of the CDR3: TGCGCCAGCAGCCAAGATCTTGCGCGTGAGCTGCTTTTT. Translation: CASSQDLARELLF.

Turning to this clonotype: At one end the junction does not follow the germline gene, possibly because of a read error. V is TRBV7-3 and J is TRBJ2-7; D is perhaps TRBD2 (5 bases). Germline V gene lookup returns CDR1 SGHTA and CDR2 FQGTGA. CDR3 length: 15 amino acids. CDR3 nucleotides: TGTGCCAGCAGCTTAGGTCCGGGGTACAACTACGAGCAACACTTC. It yields the protein CASSLGPGYNYEQHF.

This clonotype was observed many times. The chain joins TRBV7-2 to TRBJ2-7, with D tentatively TRBD2 (6 bases). Germline CDR1 is SGHTA and CDR2 is FQGNSA. The length of the CDR3 is 14 residues. The germline V and J ends were trimmed by 8 bases and 5 bases, with 19 bases remaining between them. In DNA form, the CDR3 reads TGTGCCAGCCGCCCGGGGCTAGCGTACCACGAGCAGTACTTC. Protein: CASRPGLAYHEQYF. The variable domain in full, with the rest retrieved from reference TRBV7-2 and TRBJ2-7, is GAGVSQSPSNKVTEKGKDVELRCDPISGHTALYWYRQSLGQGLEFLIYFQGNSAPDKSGLPSDRFSAERTGGSVSTLTIQRTQQEDSAVYLCASRPGLAYHEQYFGPGTRLTVT.

The chain carries TRBV15 and TRBJ1-2; TRBD1 agrees at 8 bases. Germline CDR1 LNHNV, CDR2 YYDKDF (reference sequence). This CDR3 region has 15 residues. The V segment lost 1 base and the J segment 4 bases; nucleotides outside the gene matches: 5. CDR3 loop: CATSRVQGEGYGYTF. For the CDR3, the DNA is TGTGCCACCAGCAGAGTACAGGGGGAGGGCTATGGCTACACCTTC.

Only one count was recorded for this clonotype. The gene calls are TRBV7-9 and TRBJ1-2, with D possibly being TRBD1 (5 bases). The CDR3 sequence is 15 residues long. V lost 5 bases and J 7 bases, leaving 20 bases between the germline ends. The germline CDR1 and CDR2 sequences are SEHNR and FQNEAQ (reference sequence). In DNA form, the CDR3 reads TGTGCCAGCAGCCCGCCCCAGGGTACGTGGTTTGGCTACACCTTC. It is translated as CASSPPQGTWFGYTF.

The V and J genes are TRBV7-9 and TRBJ2-5; 11 bases are shared with TRBD2. This CDR3 has 13 residues. The germline V gene encodes CDR1 SEHNR and CDR2 FQNEAQ (reference sequence). V trimming: 4 bases; J trimming: 5 bases; junction bases outside the gene matches: 0. The CDR3 sequence: CASSSSGGETQYF. CDR3 DNA sequence: TGTGCCAGCAGCTCTAGCGGGGGGGAGACCCAGTACTTC.

CDR3 sequence reads: CAIRAAGTLYGYTF. The CDR3, as DNA: TGTGCCATCAGGGCCGCAGGGACTCTCTATGGCTACACCTTC. The chain recombines TRBV10-3 with TRBJ1-2; possible D gene TRBD1, 5 bases. Germline-derived CDR1 and CDR2 are ENHRY and SYGVKD. CDR3 length: 14 residues. V gave up 6 bases and J gave up 4 bases, with 15 bases separating them.

The chain carries TRBV10-3 and TRBJ1-2; TRBD1 agrees at 7 bases. The V gene end was trimmed by 0 bases and the J gene end by 5 bases; junction bases not matched to a gene: 6. The CDR3 loop spans 15 amino acids. Germline lookup yields CDR1 ENHRY and CDR2 SYGVKD. The CDR3 DNA follows: TGTGCCATCAGTGAGTCATCGGGGGACAGTTATGGCTACACCTTC. It is translated as CAISESSGDSYGYTF.

This clonotype was detected ten times or more. The genes are TRBV29-1 and TRBJ2-5; perhaps TRBD2 as D (5 bases). Deletions cut 8 bases from V and 4 bases from J, with 14 bases between. The germline V gene encodes CDR1 SQVTM and CDR2 ANQGSEA. This CDR3 has 12 residues. CDR3: CSTTGVGETQYF. The CDR3 DNA reads as TGCAGCACCACCGGGGTGGGAGAGACCCAGTACTTC.

In the case of this clonotype: As the CDR3 is not closed by the conserved phenylalanine or tryptophan, this likely results from a read error. The rearrangement joins TRBV7-8 to TRBJ2-3; D call uncertain. CDR3 length equals 21 residues. CDR1 is SGHVS and CDR2 is FQNEAQ in the germline V gene. V shed 4 bases and J shed 2 bases, with 31 bases lying between them. The CDR3 is CASSSKLSQTYQLDYTDTQYS. In DNA form, the CDR3 reads TGTGCCAGCAGCTCAAAACTATCCCAGACCTATCAACTGGATTACACAGATACGCAGTATTCT.

This clonotype was counted many times. The chain links TRBV5-4 to TRBJ1-6, with 7 bases lining up with TRBD1. The CDR3 has 13 residues. With V trimmed by 5 bases and J by 8 bases, 4 bases remained unmatched. Germline-derived CDR1 and CDR2 are SGHNT and YYREEE (reference sequence). CDR3 loop: CASRQGKDSPLHF. DNA of the CDR3: TGTGCCAGCAGACAGGGGAAGGATTCACCCCTCCACTTT. The complete variable domain, with remaining parts taken from reference TRBV5-4 and TRBJ1-6, reads ETGVTQSPTHLIKTRGQQVTLRCSSQSGHNTVSWYQQALGQGPQFIFQYYREEENGRGNFPPRFSGLQFPNYSSELNVNALELDDSALYLCASRQGKDSPLHFGNGTRLTVT.

V usage is TRBV15 and J usage is TRBJ1-4; D gene ambiguous. V was clipped by 1 base and J by 6 bases, with 12 bases between them. The CDR3 spans 15 residues. Per germline, CDR1 LNHNV and CDR2 YYDKDF (reference sequence). The CDR3 coding sequence is TGTGCCACCAGCAGAGCCGGAACAAGAGATGAAAAACTGTTTTTT. Translation: CATSRAGTRDEKLFF.

The sample holds many counts of this clonotype. The chain recombines TRBV20-1 with TRBJ1-6; D gene ambiguous. Trimming cost V 0 bases and J 3 bases, with 9 bases left between them. The CDR3 is 15 amino acids. Germline assignment: CDR1 DFQATT and CDR2 SNEGSKA (reference sequence). DNA for the CDR3: TGCAGTGCTAGAGATCCCCAGGTCTATAATTCACCCCTCCACTTT. Protein: CSARDPQVYNSPLHF.

The V gene is TRBV7-2, the J gene TRBJ2-5; weak D call: TRBD2 (6 bases). Trimming shortened V by 3 bases and J by 5 bases, and 10 bases separated the two germline ends. The CDR3 has 13 amino acids. Germline lookup yields CDR1 SGHTA and CDR2 FQGNSA. CDR3 sequence (DNA): TGTGCCAGCAGCTTCGTCGGGAGTGAGACCCAGTACTTC. Translated: CASSFVGSETQYF.

The rearrangement joins TRBV2 to TRBJ1-2, with a tentative D call TRBD1 (5 bases). Trimming stripped 4 bases from V and 4 bases from J, with 7 bases between. Germline V gives CDR1 SNHLY, CDR2 FYNNEI. The CDR3 extends over 12 amino acids. CDR3 coding DNA: TGTGCCAGCAGTGGCGGGACCTATGGCTACACCTTC. Amino acids: CASSGGTYGYTF.

This clonotype has more than one count but fewer than ten. This sequence joins TRBV7-9 and TRBJ1-3, with a tentative D call TRBD1 (5 bases). This CDR3 contains 16 residues. Germline V gene data show CDR1 as SEHNR and CDR2 as FQNEAQ (reference sequence). V lost 5 bases to trimming and J lost 0 bases, with 14 bases between them. The CDR3 spells CASSQEGALSGNTIYF. The CDR3 nucleotides read TGTGCCAGCAGCCAAGAAGGGGCCCTCTCTGGAAACACCATATATTTT. The variable domain in full, completed from reference TRBV7-9 and TRBJ1-3, reads DTGVSQNPRHKITKRGQNVTFRCDPISEHNRLYWYRQTLGQGPEFLTYFQNEAQLEKSRLLSDRFSAERPKGSFSTLEIQRTEQGDSAMYLCASSQEGALSGNTIYFGEGSWLTVV.

There are many counts of this clonotype. The rearrangement joins TRBV11-2 to TRBJ1-3, with TRBD1 matching 9 bases. The CDR3 totals 15 residues. V lost 5 bases to trimming and J lost 4 bases; unmatched junction nucleotides: 6. Looked up from germline, CDR1 is SGHAT and CDR2 is FQNNGV. The CDR3 nucleotides read TGTGCCAGCAGCCCTACAGGGGGCGGCGGAAACACCATATATTTT. Its protein is CASSPTGGGGNTIYF.

This clonotype was counted at least ten times. The DNA for the CDR3 is TGTGCCAGCAGCCTAAAAACCCGGGACTACGAGCAGTACTTC. It yields the protein CASSLKTRDYEQYF. V gene TRBV11-2 combines with J gene TRBJ2-7; TRBD2 might be the D (5 bases). The V end lost 5 bases, the J end lost 3 bases, and 14 bases lay between the germline ends. Germline V gene lookup returns CDR1 SGHAT and CDR2 FQNNGV. CDR3 length: 14 residues.

Judged by abundance, this clonotype is medium-sized. The genes are TRBV10-3 and TRBJ1-1, with TRBD1 matching 8 bases. The V segment lost 8 bases and the J segment 4 bases; nucleotides outside the gene matches: 15. Germline CDR1 and CDR2: ENHRY and SYGVKD. The CDR3 consists of 16 residues. The CDR3 region has the DNA TGTGCCATCTGGACAGGGTCTGCCGGAAAGACCACTGAAGCTTTCTTT. Translation: CAIWTGSAGKTTEAFF.

This sequence joins TRBV18 and TRBJ1-2; 10 bases match TRBD1. From germline, CDR1 is KGHSH and CDR2 LQKENI. This CDR3 has 15 amino acids. V lost 3 bases and J lost 2; bases outside the gene matches: 3. DNA of the CDR3: TGTGCCAGCTCACCGAGACAGGGGGCGAACTATGGCTACACCTTC. It encodes CASSPRQGANYGYTF.

In its sample, this clonotype was seen many times. V gene TRBV5-5 combines with J gene TRBJ2-3; the D is unclear. This CDR3 spans 14 amino acids. V shed 1 base and J shed 1 base, with 7 bases lying between them. CDR1 is SGHKS and CDR2 is YYEKEE in the germline V gene (reference sequence). The CDR3 spells CASSLQRGTDTQYF. The CDR3 DNA follows: TGTGCCAGCAGCTTGCAGAGAGGCACAGATACGCAGTATTTT.